This T cell receptor beta chain was identified during a study of blood T cell repertoires in COVID-19. Study summary: Acute and convalescent COVID-19 specimens originated in the United States, Italy and Spain.

In germline, CDR1 is LGHNT, CDR2 FRNRAP. The CDR3 consists of 11 residues. Deletions cut 4 bases from V and 10 bases from J, with 10 bases between. Under the authors' procedure: Amplification from reference gene primers served as the basis for estimated nucleated cell counts. Using immunoSEQ multiplex PCR, the repertoire was profiled, and TCRdb retains in-frame clones only, with some absent. The V and J calls and clone size are taken from that table; D and trimming were inferred from the DNA. The sample lists under 150,000 clones, over 65% occurring once. Sequencing was performed on peripheral blood. The chain joins TRBV12-5 to TRBJ1-1; D unclear. This TCR derives from a woman older than 75 with active or convalescent COVID-19. The CDR3 is CASGSLETAFF. CDR3 DNA: TGTGCTAGTGGTTCTCTGGAGACAGCTTTCTTT.